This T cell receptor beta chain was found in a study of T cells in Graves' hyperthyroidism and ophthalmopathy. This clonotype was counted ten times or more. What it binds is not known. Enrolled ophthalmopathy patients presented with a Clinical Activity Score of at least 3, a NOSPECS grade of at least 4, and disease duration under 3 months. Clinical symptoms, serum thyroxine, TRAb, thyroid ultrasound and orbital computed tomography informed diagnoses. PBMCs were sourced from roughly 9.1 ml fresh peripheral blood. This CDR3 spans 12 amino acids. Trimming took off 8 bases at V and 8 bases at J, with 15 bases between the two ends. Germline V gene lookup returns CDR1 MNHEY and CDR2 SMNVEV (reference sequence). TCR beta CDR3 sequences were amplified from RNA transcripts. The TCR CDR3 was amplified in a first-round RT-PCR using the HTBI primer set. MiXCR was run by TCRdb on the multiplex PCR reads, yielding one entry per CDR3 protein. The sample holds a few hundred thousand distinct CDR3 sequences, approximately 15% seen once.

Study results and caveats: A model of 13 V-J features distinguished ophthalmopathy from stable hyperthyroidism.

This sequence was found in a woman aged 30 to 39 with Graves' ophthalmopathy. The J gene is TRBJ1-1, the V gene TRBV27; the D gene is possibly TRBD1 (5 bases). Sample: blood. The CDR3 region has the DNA TGTGCCAGCGGGAGGGGAAGGGCCGAAGCTTTCTTT. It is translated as CASGRGRAEAFF.